The 8 T cell receptor beta chains given below trace back to one sample, sequenced in a study of T-cell reconstitution after alpha-beta-depleted transplantation in children. Unique molecular identifiers were built into the TCRbeta library. One entry per CDR3 protein results from TCRdb running MiXCR on the PCR reads. The sample lists approximately 430,000 distinct CDR3 sequences, roughly 17% occurring once. The input for sequencing was PBMCs, mostly from graft donor cells, taken 360 days after TCRalphabeta/CD19-depleted stem cell transplant. The receptors here all came from a boy under two years old who had a stem cell transplant for Wiskott-Aldrich syndrome, so the T cells may come from the graft donor.

The table lists this clonotype with many counts. The J gene is TRBJ1-5, the V gene TRBV7-9; D is undetermined. Trimming shortened V by 2 bases and J by 6 bases, and 5 bases separated the two germline ends. The CDR3 has 12 amino acids. Germline values: CDR1 SEHNR, CDR2 FQNEAQ (reference sequence). The chain's CDR3 is CASSLKGQPQHF. CDR3 nucleotide sequence: TGTGCCAGCAGCTTAAAGGGTCAGCCCCAGCATTTT. The full variable domain, with the rest looked up from reference TRBV7-9 and TRBJ1-5, is DTGVSQNPRHKITKRGQNVTFRCDPISEHNRLYWYRQTLGQGPEFLTYFQNEAQLEKSRLLSDRFSAERPKGSFSTLEIQRTEQGDSAMYLCASSLKGQPQHFGDGTRLSIL.

The chain has TRBV12-3 or TRBV12-4 and TRBJ2-1; TRBD1 matches 8 bases. This CDR3 has 14 residues. V shed 3 bases and J 4 bases; nucleotides not matched to a gene: 2. Here the CDR3 DNA reads TGTGCCAGCAGTTTCTACAGGGGGTACAATGAGCAGTTCTTC. Translating gives CASSFYRGYNEQFF.

The CDR3 region has the DNA TGTGCCTGGAGTACGGCTCAGGCCTTTTTTACCGGGGAGCTGTTTTTT. Translating gives CAWSTAQAFFTGELFF. V gene TRBV30 combines with J gene TRBJ2-2; D call uncertain. In germline, CDR1 is GTSNPN, CDR2 SVGIG (reference sequence). The CDR3 runs to 16 residues. The V end lost 2 bases, the J end lost 5 bases, and 18 bases lay between the germline ends.

The chain is built from TRBV5-1 and TRBJ2-1, with 7 bases that match TRBD2. The CDR3 length is 15 residues. The ends lost 1 base at V and 2 bases at J; junction bases unmatched: 3. Germline loops: CDR1 SGHRS, CDR2 YFSETQ. CDR3 nucleotide sequence: TGCGCCAGCAGCTTGACTAGCGTAACCTACAATGAGCAGTTCTTC. Amino acids: CASSLTSVTYNEQFF.

The chain is built from TRBV3-1 and TRBJ2-5; 8 positions match TRBD1. The CDR3 totals 17 residues. The V gene end was trimmed by 2 bases and the J gene end by 3 bases; junction bases not matched to a gene: 11. Germline CDR1 is LGHDT and CDR2 is YNNKEL (reference sequence). The CDR3 loop reads CASSQLISRGQEETQYF. CDR3 DNA sequence: TGTGCCAGCAGCCAATTAATTTCCAGGGGGCAGGAAGAGACCCAGTACTTC.

The chain is built from TRBV30 and TRBJ2-3; D uncertain. V lost 5 bases to trimming and J lost 2 bases, with 11 bases between them. The germline V gene has CDR1 GTSNPN and CDR2 SVGIG (reference sequence). CDR3 size: 13 residues. The CDR3 spells CAWGRTVTDTQYF. In DNA, the CDR3 is TGTGCCTGGGGACGTACTGTCACAGATACGCAGTATTTT.

V and J are TRBV5-1 and TRBJ2-3, with TRBD2 identical over 8 bases. The CDR3 loop spans 13 amino acids. CDR1 is SGHRS, CDR2 YFSETQ, per germline. With 3 bases clipped from V and 8 bases from J, the junction kept 5 bases outside the gene matches. Written as DNA, the CDR3 is TGCGCCAGCAGCTCCACAAGCGGGAGTACGCAGTATTTT. Encoded protein: CASSSTSGSTQYF.

The V call is TRBV27, the J call TRBJ2-3; 9 positions match TRBD2. This CDR3 spans 16 amino acids. Germline V CDR1 and CDR2: MNHEY, SMNVEV (reference sequence). J lost 4 bases, V lost 6 bases, and 11 bases had no gene match. The CDR3 DNA follows: TGTGCCAGCAGGGTTCTGGGCGGGAGGGCCCCAGATACGCAGTATTTT. It encodes CASRVLGGRAPDTQYF.